The following is a T cell receptor beta chain sequence with its context. The data originate from a study of T cell changes during pregnancy in multiple sclerosis. Produced via immunoSEQ multiplex PCR; TCRdb's table is partial and in-frame only. The sample records 100,000 or so clones, around 90% being singletons. V trimming: 4 bases; J trimming: 4 bases; junction bases outside the gene matches: 5. The CDR3 covers 15 residues. Germline V lookup: CDR1 KGHSH, CDR2 LQKENI. The chain combines TRBV18 with TRBJ1-5; TRBD1 agrees at 9 bases. The TCR originated in a female donor with multiple sclerosis, enrolled in a pregnancy study. The material sequenced was peripheral blood, taken in the second trimester of pregnancy. Here the CDR3 reads CASSRTGTGNQPQHF. The CDR3 nucleotides are TGTGCCAGCTCACGTACCGGGACAGGGAATCAGCCCCAGCATTTT.